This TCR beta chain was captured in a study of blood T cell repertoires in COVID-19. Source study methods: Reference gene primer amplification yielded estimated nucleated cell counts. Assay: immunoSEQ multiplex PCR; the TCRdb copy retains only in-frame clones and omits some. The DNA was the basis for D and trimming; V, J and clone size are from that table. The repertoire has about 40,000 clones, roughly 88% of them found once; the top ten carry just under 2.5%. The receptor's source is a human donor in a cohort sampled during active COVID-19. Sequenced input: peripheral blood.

CDR3 amino acids: CACTSGGAETQYF. CDR3 in DNA: TGTGCCTGTACTAGCGGGGGGGCGGAGACCCAGTACTTC. The chain joins TRBV30 to TRBJ2-5; 13 bases agree with TRBD2. J was trimmed by 5 bases and V by 6 bases; bases with no gene match: 3. This CDR3 comprises 13 residues. Germline CDR1 is GTSNPN and CDR2 is SVGIG (reference sequence).